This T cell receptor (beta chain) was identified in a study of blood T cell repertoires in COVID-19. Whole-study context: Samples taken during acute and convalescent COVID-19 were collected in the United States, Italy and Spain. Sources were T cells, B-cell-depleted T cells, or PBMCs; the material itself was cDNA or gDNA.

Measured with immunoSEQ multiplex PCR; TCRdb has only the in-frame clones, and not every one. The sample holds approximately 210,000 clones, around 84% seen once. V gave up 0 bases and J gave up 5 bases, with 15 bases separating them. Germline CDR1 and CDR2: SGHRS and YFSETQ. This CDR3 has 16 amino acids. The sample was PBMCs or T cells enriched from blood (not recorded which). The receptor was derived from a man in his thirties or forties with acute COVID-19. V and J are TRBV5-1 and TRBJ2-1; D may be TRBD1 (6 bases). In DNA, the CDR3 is TGCGCCAGCAGCTTGGGGGCAGGGGACCGAAACAATGAGCAGTTCTTC. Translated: CASSLGAGDRNNEQFF.